A selection of T cell receptor beta chains follows, all from one sample in a study of cytomegalovirus exposure and HLA in healthy donors. The repertoire was sequenced with immunoSEQ multiplex PCR; TCRdb's copy has only in-frame clones and lacks some. The sample holds approximately 270,000 clones, roughly nine tenths seen once. The sequencing input was PBMCs. These receptors originate from a young man in good health and CMV-seropositive. Both conserved end residues are part of each CDR3. D genes are given only for firm matches. A row's size may be missing; if present it is once, few, many or a size class.

>TRBD1|TRBJ1-5|once|TRBV27
TGTGCCATCGGGGCAACAGGGGGCGATCAGCCCCAGCATTTT
CAIGATGGDQPQHF
>-|TRBJ2-7|once|TRBV5-3
TGTGCCCCTAGCGGCGAGGGGGTAACCTACGAGCAGTACTTC
CAPSGEGVTYEQYF
>TRBD2|TRBJ2-1|-|TRBV5-6
TGTGCCAGCAGCCAAGGACTAGCGGGACCTGACAATGAGCAGTTCTTC
CASSQGLAGPDNEQFF
>TRBD1|TRBJ1-2|-|TRBV4-3
TGCGCCAGCAGCCCAGGGGGAAGGGGGACAGACTATGGCTACACCTTC
CASSPGGRGTDYGYTF
>-|TRBJ2-3|-|TRBV10-3
TGTGCCATCAGTGAGTCTACAGATACGCAGTATTTT
CAISESTDTQYF
>-|TRBJ1-2|-|TRBV18
TGTGCCAGCTCCCCCGGGCAGGTTGGCTATGGCTACACCTTC
CASSPGQVGYGYTF
>TRBD1|TRBJ2-7|-|TRBV6-6
TGTGCCAGCAGTTGGGACAGGACCTTGGAGCAGTACTTC
CASSWDRTLEQYF
>-|TRBJ2-1|-|TRBV5-1
TGCGCCAGCAGCCCTCCCCAGGAAGTGGCCAATGAGCAGTTCTTC
CASSPPQEVANEQFF
>-|TRBJ1-2|-|TRBV15
TGTGCCACCAGCGGGGGACTGGCTCCAGGGCACTATGGCTACACCTTC
CATSGGLAPGHYGYTF
>TRBD1|TRBJ2-7|-|TRBV7-2
TGTGCCAGCAGCTTAGTAGGGACAGGGGGGTACGAGCAGTACTTC
CASSLVGTGGYEQYF
>-|TRBJ2-7|-|TRBV6-1
TGTGCCAGCAGTGGAGGACAGTCCTACGAGCAGTACTTC
CASSGGQSYEQYF
>-|TRBJ2-1|-|TRBV11-2
TGTGCCAGCAGCTTAGATCCCCCGGGACGTTCATCGGCCGGTGAGCAGTTCTTC
CASSLDPPGRSSAGEQFF
>TRBD1|TRBJ1-2|many|TRBV7-2
TGTGCCAGCAGCTTATGGGGGACAGAGTCCATTAACTATGGCTACACCTTC
CASSLWGTESINYGYTF
>TRBD1|TRBJ2-4|few|TRBV18
TGTGCCAGCTCACCGACCCGGGACAGGGACATTCAGTACTTC
CASSPTRDRDIQYF
>-|TRBJ2-7|once|TRBV6-5
TGTGCCAGCAGTTTCAGGGGCCCCTCCTACGAGCAGTACTTC
CASSFRGPSYEQYF
>-|TRBJ2-7|-|TRBV6-5
TGTGCCAGCAGGTCAGGGCGCGAGCAGTACTTC
CASRSGREQYF
>-|TRBJ1-5|-|TRBV20-1
TGCAGTGCACTCGACAGGATTTCCCAGCATTTT
CSALDRISQHF
>TRBD1|TRBJ2-1|-|TRBV11-2
TGTGCCAGCAGATGGGGACAGGCCTACAATGAGCAGTTCTTC
CASRWGQAYNEQFF
>-|TRBJ1-1|few|TRBV6-5
TGTGCCAGCAGTGAATTGTGGGGGGCGGAAGCTTTCTTT
CASSELWGAEAFF
>TRBD1|TRBJ2-5|many|TRBV5-1
TGCGCCAGCAGCCAGAGGACAGGGGTGGAGACCCAGTACTTC
CASSQRTGVETQYF
>-|TRBJ2-5|-|TRBV6-1
TGTGCCAGCAGTGAATGGGAGACCCAGTACTTC
CASSEWETQYF
>-|TRBJ1-2|once|TRBV15
TGTGCCACCAGCAGAGGAATGGGACGGACGGATTATGGCTACACCTTC
CATSRGMGRTDYGYTF
>-|TRBJ2-3|-|TRBV5-6
TGTGCCAGCAGCTTAAAAGGCACAGATACGCAGTATTTT
CASSLKGTDTQYF
>-|TRBJ1-1|-|TRBV10-3
TGTGCCATCAAGGAGGGCCCGAACACTGAAGCTTTCTTT
CAIKEGPNTEAFF
>TRBD1|TRBJ1-5|-|TRBV18
TGTGCCAGCTCGGACGGACAGGGGAGCGTTGGGCAGCCCCAGCATTTT
CASSDGQGSVGQPQHF
>TRBD2|TRBJ2-7|-|TRBV19
TGTGCCAGTAGTCCCCAGCGGGATGCCTCCTACGAGCAGTACTTC
CASSPQRDASYEQYF
>-|TRBJ2-5|-|TRBV7-8
TGTGCCAGCAGTTACCTGGGGTTAACCGGTGTTAATGAGACCCAGTACTTC
CASSYLGLTGVNETQYF
>-|TRBJ1-4|-|TRBV10-3
TGTGCCATCAGTGACAGGAAAGGGGAAAAACTGTTTTTT
CAISDRKGEKLFF
>-|TRBJ2-7|-|TRBV10-2
TGCGCCAGCAGTGAGTCCGTAGGGATGGCTTCCTACGAGCAGTACTTC
CASSESVGMASYEQYF
>TRBD2|TRBJ2-7|-|TRBV30
TGTGCCTGGATGGGGTGGACAGCGAGGACTAGCGGGGGGGCAAAAGACGAGCAGTACTTC
CAWMGWTARTSGGAKDEQYF
>-|TRBJ2-5|-|TRBV10-1
TGCGCCAGCAGAGGACCCAGGGAGACCCAGTACTTC
CASRGPRETQYF